The rows below give T cell receptor beta chains drawn from one sample of a study of spatial heterogeneity in lung cancer. TCRdb passed the 5' RACE reads through MiXCR, listing each CDR3 protein once. The table includes about 9,800 distinct CDR3 sequences, approximately 8.3% detected once. Here the sequenced sample was lung tumor tissue, taken at surgery. Every receptor here comes from a female donor with early-stage non-small cell lung cancer. CDR3s include the opening cysteine and the closing phenylalanine or tryptophan. A D gene is named only where the DNA matches it firmly. For some rows the clone size is stated as once, few or many, or as a class when expanded; others skip it.

TRBV19	few	TRBJ2-4	TRBD1	TGTGCCAGTAGTATGAAGGGGGCTAGTATGGTTTCGATTCAGTACTTC	CASSMKGASMVSIQYF
TRBV20-1	few	TRBJ2-3	-	TGCAGTGCTAGAGATTTTCTAGCGACGACAGATACGCAGTATTTT	CSARDFLATTDTQYF
TRBV11-2	medium-sized	TRBJ2-4	-	TGTGCCAGCAGCACAGACGGAGGGGACATTCAGTACTTC	CASSTDGGDIQYF
TRBV7-3	-	TRBJ2-2	-	TGTGCCAGCAGCTTCGGCGGAAACACCGGGGAGCTGTTTTTT	CASSFGGNTGELFF
TRBV28	few	TRBJ1-1	-	TGTGCCAGCTCTTTCTGGGGCAGGGCGAGAGCTTTCTTT	CASSFWGRARAFF
TRBV7-6	many	TRBJ2-5	-	TGTGCCAGCAGCGCTACAGGGACGGATCAAGAGACCCAGTACTTC	CASSATGTDQETQYF
TRBV6-2/TRBV6-3	-	TRBJ1-6	TRBD1	TGTGCCAGCATCGACAAAAGGACAGGGGGAATCGGGCTTCAGAATTCACCCCTCCACTTT	CASIDKRTGGIGLQNSPLHF
TRBV12-3/TRBV12-4	medium-sized	TRBJ2-1	-	TGTGCCAGCAGTCCCAGGGGTAAGGGGTCCTACAATGAGCAGTTCTTC	CASSPRGKGSYNEQFF
TRBV12-3/TRBV12-4	many	TRBJ1-2	-	TGTGCCAGCAGTTTAGACAGTTACTATGGCTACACCTTC	CASSLDSYYGYTF
TRBV20-1	few	TRBJ2-7	-	TGCAGTGCTCAAGACACCAGGGGTATTTACGAGCAGTACTTC	CSAQDTRGIYEQYF
TRBV5-1	medium-sized	TRBJ1-1	-	TGCGCCAGCCACTACGGGCCGGGCACTGAAGCTTTCTTT	CASHYGPGTEAFF
TRBV2	many	TRBJ1-5	TRBD1	TGTGCCAGCAGCGGACAGGGGGCAAGTCAGCCCCAGCATTTT	CASSGQGASQPQHF
TRBV5-8	many	TRBJ2-2	-	TGTGCCAGCAGGACTGGGAAATGGGCCGGGGAGCTGTTTTTT	CASRTGKWAGELFF
TRBV20-1	few	TRBJ2-1	-	TGCAGTGCTAGTTCAGGGACGATCTCCTACAATGAGCAGTTCTTC	CSASSGTISYNEQFF
TRBV19	-	TRBJ1-2	TRBD1	TGTGCCAGTAGTATCCGTGCAGGGGGCTTTTCAGACTATGGCTACACCTTC	CASSIRAGGFSDYGYTF
TRBV10-3	-	TRBJ2-7	TRBD1	TGTGCCATCAGCGGGACAGGGGGCACCTACGAGCAGTACTTC	CAISGTGGTYEQYF
TRBV28	few	TRBJ1-5	-	TGTGCCAGCAGTTATTCAGGGGCGGAAAATCAGCCCCAGCATTTT	CASSYSGAENQPQHF
TRBV3-1	medium-sized	TRBJ1-2	-	TGTGCCAGCAGCCAAGATATAGCCCGGACAGCCAACTATGGCTACACCTTC	CASSQDIARTANYGYTF
TRBV7-9	-	TRBJ2-7	TRBD2	TGTGCCAGCAGTTGGACAGGGTCCCTAACCATGACTAGCGGGGGGGCCTACGAGCAGTACTTC	CASSWTGSLTMTSGGAYEQYF
TRBV6-1	many	TRBJ2-5	TRBD1	TGTGCCAGCAGTGTCAGGGGGTTAGAGACCCAGTACTTC	CASSVRGLETQYF
TRBV7-9	many	TRBJ1-4	TRBD1	TGTGCCAGCAACTTATGGCGGGGGACAGTGGCAACTAATGAAAAACTGTTTTTT	CASNLWRGTVATNEKLFF
TRBV5-1	-	TRBJ2-7	TRBD1	TGCGCCAGCAGCTTAGGGGGACAGGGGAGCTCCTACGAGCAGTACTTC	CASSLGGQGSSYEQYF
TRBV11-2	medium-sized	TRBJ2-3	TRBD2	TGTGCCAGCAGCCCGGCTACTAGCGGGGTTACAAATACGCAGTATTTT	CASSPATSGVTNTQYF
TRBV12-3/TRBV12-4	medium-sized	TRBJ2-5	-	TGTGCCAGCAGTTGGAACTACGGGGAGACCCAGTACTTC	CASSWNYGETQYF
TRBV25-1	once	TRBJ2-3	-	TGTGCCACCCGGATGGGGGGATTCCATAGGAGAAGGACAGATACGCAGTATTTT	CATRMGGFHRRRTDTQYF
TRBV5-1	-	TRBJ2-1	-	TGCGCCAGCAGCACCATCCGGACCGGCTTGGGCTCCTACAATGAGCAGTTCTTC	CASSTIRTGLGSYNEQFF
TRBV2	many	TRBJ2-3	-	TGTGCCAGCAGTGCCCCGGGGGAAGTAGGAGATACGCAGTATTTT	CASSAPGEVGDTQYF
TRBV7-6	few	TRBJ2-1	-	TGTGCCAGCAGCCTAACGGACACCAATGAGCAGTTCTTC	CASSLTDTNEQFF
TRBV18	few	TRBJ2-2	TRBD1	TGTGCCAGCTCACCACGACAGGGGGACACCGGGGAGCTGTTTTTT	CASSPRQGDTGELFF
TRBV28	many	TRBJ2-1	TRBD2	TGTGCCAGCACAGCGGGGTCCTACAATGAGCAGTTCTTC	CASTAGSYNEQFF
TRBV20-1	medium-sized	TRBJ1-2	-	TGCAGTGCTAGAGATGCCGGCAGGTTAGGGTATGGCTACACCTTC	CSARDAGRLGYGYTF
TRBV6-1	many	TRBJ1-2	-	TGTGCCAGCAGTGAATTTGGTAGGGATGGCACCTTC	CASSEFGRDGTF